These T cell receptor beta chains were read from a single sample in a study of radiation and T cells in renal cell carcinoma. Clones were read by immunoSEQ multiplex PCR, and TCRdb kept only the in-frame ones, dropping some. Here the sample spans tens of thousands of clones, about 80% being singletons. Sample: blood, taken from a patient whose treatment included radiotherapy and nephrectomy. The origin of the receptors is a man between 60 and 75 years old with renal cell carcinoma. Both conserved end residues are part of each CDR3. The order of the fields is clone size, V gene, J gene, CDR3 length, D gene, CDR3 protein, CDR3 DNA. A D gene is named only where the DNA matches it firmly. Rows give clone size only sometimes, using once, few, many, or a class for an expanded clone.

size: .; V: TRBV20-1; J: TRBJ1-2; length: 11; D: .; CDR3: CSAKDNYGYTF; DNA: TGCAGTGCTAAGGATAACTATGGCTACACCTTC
size: .; V: TRBV29-1; J: TRBJ1-4; length: 11; D: .; CDR3: CSVDKDEKLFF; DNA: TGCAGCGTGGACAAGGATGAAAAACTGTTTTTT
size: .; V: TRBV29-1; J: TRBJ1-2; length: 15; D: .; CDR3: CSVEDGNREGFGYTF; DNA: TGCAGCGTTGAAGATGGAAACAGGGAGGGTTTTGGCTACACCTTC
size: .; V: TRBV5-1; J: TRBJ2-1; length: 16; D: TRBD1; CDR3: CASSLFGTGGGNEQFF; DNA: TGCGCCAGCAGCTTGTTCGGGACAGGGGGCGGAAATGAGCAGTTCTTC
size: .; V: TRBV18; J: TRBJ2-5; length: 12; D: .; CDR3: CASSRGSETQYF; DNA: TGTGCCAGCTCACGGGGGTCCGAGACCCAGTACTTC
size: .; V: TRBV5-1; J: TRBJ1-2; length: 13; D: .; CDR3: CASTRGRNYGYTF; DNA: TGCGCCAGCACCAGGGGCAGAAACTATGGCTACACCTTC
size: .; V: TRBV19; J: TRBJ1-1; length: 14; D: .; CDR3: CASSMGSESTEAFF; DNA: TGTGCCAGTAGTATGGGCAGTGAATCCACTGAAGCTTTCTTT
size: .; V: TRBV7-2; J: TRBJ2-1; length: 11; D: .; CDR3: CASSYYNEQFF; DNA: TGTGCCAGCAGCTATTACAATGAGCAGTTCTTC
size: few; V: TRBV19; J: TRBJ2-1; length: 14; D: .; CDR3: CASSIVKGSNEQFF; DNA: TGTGCCAGTAGTATAGTAAAAGGGTCTAATGAGCAGTTCTTC
size: .; V: TRBV7-8; J: TRBJ1-4; length: 14; D: .; CDR3: CASSLGETNEKLFF; DNA: TGTGCCAGCAGCTTGGGGGAGACTAATGAAAAACTGTTTTTT
size: once; V: TRBV7-9; J: TRBJ2-5; length: 14; D: .; CDR3: CASSLERQKETQYF; DNA: TGTGCCAGCAGCTTAGAGCGGCAGAAAGAGACCCAGTACTTC
size: .; V: TRBV2; J: TRBJ1-6; length: 15; D: .; CDR3: CASSVGSPGNSPLHF; DNA: TGTGCCAGCAGTGTCGGTTCTCCGGGAAATTCACCCCTCCACTTT
size: .; V: TRBV30; J: TRBJ2-3; length: 13; D: TRBD2; CDR3: CAWTSGSTDTQYF; DNA: TGTGCCTGGACTAGCGGGAGCACAGATACGCAGTATTTT
size: .; V: TRBV19; J: TRBJ1-5; length: 14; D: TRBD1; CDR3: CASSGQGANQPQHF; DNA: TGTGCCAGTAGTGGACAGGGGGCCAATCAGCCCCAGCATTTT
size: .; V: TRBV18; J: TRBJ1-2; length: 14; D: TRBD1; CDR3: CASSPGGTDYGYTF; DNA: TGTGCCAGCTCACCAGGGGGGACAGATTATGGCTACACCTTC
size: few; V: TRBV9; J: TRBJ2-2; length: 14; D: TRBD1; CDR3: CASSVDRGTGELFF; DNA: TGTGCCAGCAGCGTAGACAGGGGCACCGGGGAGCTGTTTTTT
size: .; V: TRBV6-5; J: TRBJ1-1; length: 13; D: .; CDR3: CASSYRVDTEAFF; DNA: TGTGCCAGCAGTTACAGGGTGGACACTGAAGCTTTCTTT
size: .; V: TRBV19; J: TRBJ2-3; length: 14; D: .; CDR3: CASSQGQGTDTQYF; DNA: TGTGCCAGCTCTCAAGGTCAGGGCACAGATACGCAGTATTTT